This T cell receptor beta chain originates from a study of blood T cell repertoires in COVID-19 (dated by TCRdb to about 2020). Concerning the study at large: Samples covering the acute and convalescent phases of COVID-19 were provided by collaborators in the United States, Italy and Spain. The material from the prospective study consisted of cDNA or gDNA derived from T cells, B-cell-depleted T cells, or PBMCs. Deeply sampled blood TCRbeta repertoires from subjects exposed to, actively infected with, or recovered from COVID-19 were included in the dataset. A freely available public database, intended as a resource for researchers studying the immune response to SARS-CoV-2, is where the repertoires were released. The samples were drawn from the first 160 participants of the ongoing ImmuneRACE study and from 1,200 or so subjects provided by 6 global collaborators. The sample metadata nearly always contained a de-identified subject ID, COVID-19 status, age in years and sex. Where HLA class I and class II types were available, the types were taken from metadata supplied by the sample provider, not from assay-based typing.

The study at large found these results: The amount of clinical and demographic metadata varied by source and participant and was provided uncurated.

TCRbeta CDR3 regions were amplified from genomic DNA by means of the immunoSEQ Assay, a bias-controlled multiplex PCR. Turning to the authors' computational methods: Within the assay, amplification of reference gene primers was used to estimate how many nucleated cells each sample contained. To quantify the absolute abundance of each unique TCRbeta CDR3 rearrangement, sequence reads were collapsed and filtered. Productive Simpson clonality was computed per sample as the square root of Simpson's diversity index over productive rearrangements. The clones in this table, taken by TCRdb from immuneACCESS, are in-frame only. Not every clone is retained; where verified, under half of the shortfall comes from an unresolved V gene, and the cause of the rest is unknown. V and J calls and clone size are those listed in that table; D and trimming were worked out from the DNA. For this sample there are under 150,000 clones; 75% to 95% appear just once. The ten top clones hold approximately 1.7% of the sample.

Collaborating institutions collected whole blood in K2EDTA tubes following their own protocols. For TCRbeta analysis, collaborators shipped samples as frozen whole blood, isolated PBMCs, or DNA extracted from either of those sample types. Remarks on this clone: The antigen this receptor binds is unknown. The input lacks base qualities; no much larger clone sits a single base away.

This clonotype originated in a human donor with active COVID-19. The donor label of this sample is uncertain. The sample was peripheral blood.

The CDR3 reads as follows: CASSHRQSSSYNEQFF. The nucleotide sequence reads TGCGCCAGCAGCCACCGGCAGTCTAGCTCCTACAATGAGCAGTTCTTC. The chain is assembled from TRBV4-1 and TRBJ2-1; the D gene cannot be resolved reliably. From cysteine to phenylalanine, the CDR3 is 16 amino acids long. Of the read, only the CDR3 DNA is kept; its 48 bases are in frame from base 1. The junction carries 12 bases between V and J, which are trimmed by 3 bases and 0 bases respectively. CDR1 is given as MGHRA and CDR2 as YSYEKL, both from the germline V gene.